The 21 T cell receptor beta chains in this list originate from one sample, sequenced in a study of yellow fever vaccine responses in identical twins. TCRdb reprocessed the RT-PCR reads with MiXCR, giving one entry per CDR3 protein. The profile shows approximately 1,300 distinct CDR3 sequences, roughly nine tenths of them singletons. The sample here was T cells from blood (PBMCs), unsorted or a sorted subset (not recorded which), taken before or after yellow fever vaccination (not recorded which). The receptors stem from a female donor who received the yellow fever vaccine.

The rearrangement links TRBV5-6 to TRBJ1-5, with D perhaps matching TRBD1 (5 bases). Germline values: CDR1 SGHDT, CDR2 YYEEEE. Trimming left V 6 bases short and J 4 bases short, with 20 bases between. The CDR3 length is 16 residues. The CDR3 nucleotides are TGTGCCAGCACCCGTCGGGGCTCGGAGACAAATCAGCCCCAGCATTTT. Its protein is CASTRRGSETNQPQHF.

The chain recombines TRBV30 with TRBJ2-1; 10 nucleotides align to TRBD2. The V segment lost 1 base and the J segment 10 bases; nucleotides outside the gene matches: 10. The CDR3 totals 15 residues. Germline loops: CDR1 GTSNPN, CDR2 SVGIG (reference sequence). The CDR3 region has the DNA TGTGCCTGGAGTGGGCTAGCGGGAGTAATCGGGGAGCAGTTCTTC. It codes for CAWSGLAGVIGEQFF.

The chain recombines TRBV30 with TRBJ1-6; the match to TRBD1 covers 8 bases. The CDR3 is 14 residues long. CDR1 is GTSNPN and CDR2 is SVGIG in the germline V gene (reference sequence). The CDR3 DNA reads as TGTGCTCTGGAAACAGGGGGGTATAATTCACCCCTCCACTTT. Residues: CALETGGYNSPLHF.

This rearrangement joins TRBV20-1 to TRBJ2-3; TRBD2 matches 7 bases. The germline gives CDR1 DFQATT, CDR2 SNEGSKA (reference sequence). J lost 6 bases, V lost 0 bases, and 12 bases had no gene match. This CDR3 contains 16 residues. The CDR3 region is CSARDPPPGGSDTQYF. DNA for the CDR3: TGCAGTGCTAGAGATCCCCCGCCGGGAGGATCCGATACGCAGTATTTT.

The chain carries TRBV7-9 and TRBJ1-1; the D is unclear. The CDR3 is made up of 13 amino acids. V lost 3 bases and J lost 4, with 9 bases in between. CDR1 is SEHNR and CDR2 is FQNEAQ in the germline V gene (reference sequence). In DNA, the CDR3 is TGTGCCAGCAGCTTCCGCACCGCCACTGAAGCTTTCTTT. Protein product: CASSFRTATEAFF.

V usage is TRBV7-6 and J usage is TRBJ2-7; 8 nucleotides match TRBD1. The CDR3 has 15 amino acids. Germline V lookup: CDR1 SGHVS, CDR2 FNYEAQ. The V gene end was trimmed by 5 bases and the J gene end by 5 bases; junction bases not matched to a gene: 11. The CDR3 is CASSRPETGAHEQYF. The CDR3 DNA sequence: TGTGCCAGCAGCCGCCCGGAGACAGGGGCCCACGAGCAGTACTTC.

A single count supports this clonotype. The chain has TRBV10-1 and TRBJ1-2; unclear D gene. This CDR3 contains 14 residues. V shed 0 bases and J shed 6 bases, with 11 bases lying between them. Germline V gives CDR1 WNHNN, CDR2 SYGVQD (reference sequence). CDR3 sequence: CASSESAGRDGYTF. The CDR3 DNA sequence: TGCGCCAGCAGTGAGTCGGCCGGACGCGATGGCTACACCTTC.

The V gene is TRBV10-3, the J gene TRBJ1-3; maybe TRBD1 (5 bases). CDR3 length: 15 residues. V dropped 4 bases and J dropped 0 bases, with 10 bases sitting between them. Germline lookup yields CDR1 ENHRY and CDR2 SYGVKD. The CDR3 region is CAISGGPASGNTIYF. The DNA of the CDR3 is TGTGCCATCAGTGGGGGACCAGCCTCTGGAAACACCATATATTTT.

The chain combines TRBV11-1 with TRBJ2-2; 7 bases map to TRBD1. Germline assignment: CDR1 SGHAT and CDR2 FQDESV (reference sequence). J lost 7 bases, V lost 5 bases, and 10 bases had no gene match. This CDR3 is 15 amino acids long. The CDR3 nucleotides read TGTGCCAGCAGCCCCGGACAGGCTGGCGACGGGGAGCTGTTTTTT. The encoded protein is CASSPGQAGDGELFF.

The V and J genes are TRBV10-3 and TRBJ1-2; no clear D gene. V was trimmed by 10 bases and J by 4 bases, leaving 13 bases between them. The germline V gene encodes CDR1 ENHRY and CDR2 SYGVKD. This CDR3 spans 12 amino acids. The CDR3 protein is CATRSEGYGYTF. The CDR3 DNA reads as TGTGCCACCAGGAGCGAGGGCTATGGCTACACCTTC.

This chain uses TRBV18 with TRBJ2-1, with no clear D. V was clipped by 6 bases and J by 1 base, with 7 bases between them. Germline CDR1 and CDR2: KGHSH and LQKENI. The CDR3 totals 13 residues. This CDR3 is CASSTTSYNEQFF. DNA for the CDR3: TGTGCCAGCTCCACTACGTCCTACAATGAGCAGTTCTTC.

J is TRBJ1-3 and V is TRBV10-1; D unresolved. The length of the CDR3 is 14 residues. CDR1 is WNHNN, CDR2 SYGVQD, per germline (reference sequence). V was shortened by 3 bases and J by 1 base, with 7 bases between the two germline ends. The CDR3 is CASSDQRSGNTIYF. The DNA of the CDR3 is TGCGCCAGCAGTGATCAACGGTCTGGAAACACCATATATTTT.

This chain connects TRBV30 to TRBJ1-5; D unclear. This CDR3 is 13 amino acids long. V was clipped by 0 bases and J by 4 bases, with 7 bases between them. CDR1 GTSNPN and CDR2 SVGIG come from the germline V gene (reference sequence). Here the CDR3 DNA reads TGTGCCTGGAGTGTGCGGAAGAATCAGCCCCAGCATTTT. This encodes CAWSVRKNQPQHF.

The CDR3 here is CASSLGGLGGAFF. The CDR3 bases are TGTGCCAGCAGCTTAGGTGGGCTTGGGGGGGCTTTCTTT. This sequence joins TRBV11-2 and TRBJ1-1, with a weak D call TRBD1 (5 bases). Between the trimmed V and J ends, which lost 1 base and 11 bases, there was a span of 14 bases. Germline V gene lookup returns CDR1 SGHAT and CDR2 FQNNGV. The CDR3 contains 13 residues.

CDR3 bases: TGTGCCAGCAGCTTTGGACAGGGGGACAATCAGCCCCAGCATTTT. Translating gives CASSFGQGDNQPQHF. The rearrangement joins TRBV11-3 to TRBJ1-5; 10 positions agree with TRBD1. This CDR3 is built from 15 residues. V lost 3 bases to trimming and J lost 3 bases; unmatched junction nucleotides: 2. The germline gives CDR1 SGHNT, CDR2 YENEEA.

This clonotype was observed a few times. The chain links TRBV10-3 to TRBJ1-6, with 7 bases lining up with TRBD1. The CDR3 is 13 residues long. Germline V lookup: CDR1 ENHRY, CDR2 SYGVKD. Trimming at V came to 9 bases and at J to 5 bases, leaving 4 bases not matched to a gene. In DNA, the CDR3 is TGTGCCATAGGGGGCAGGGATAATTCACCCCTCCACTTT. Translated: CAIGGRDNSPLHF.

J is TRBJ2-4 and V is TRBV18; possible D gene TRBD2, 5 bases. CDR3 length: 15 amino acids. Germline lookup yields CDR1 KGHSH and CDR2 LQKENI. Trimming left V 3 bases short and J 3 bases short, with 12 bases between. The chain's CDR3 is CASSPGELGKNIQYF. CDR3 bases: TGTGCCAGCTCACCCGGGGAACTGGGCAAAAACATTCAGTACTTC.

CDR3 protein: CASSQSPGMGNQPQHF. The CDR3 DNA sequence: TGCGCCAGCAGTCAATCGCCCGGGATGGGCAATCAGCCCCAGCATTTT. This chain links TRBV23-1 with TRBJ1-5; unclear D gene. TRBV23-1 is an ORF; its function is uncertain. V was trimmed by 0 bases and J by 2 bases, leaving 11 bases between them. The CDR3 length is 16 residues.

This chain links TRBV20-1 with TRBJ1-2; D gene ambiguous. The germline gives CDR1 DFQATT, CDR2 SNEGSKA (reference sequence). The V end lost 3 bases, the J end lost 6 bases, and 14 bases lay between the germline ends. This CDR3 has 13 residues. The CDR3: CSASWRRRDGYTF. The CDR3 DNA is TGCAGTGCTAGTTGGCGAAGGCGTGATGGCTACACCTTC.

This chain connects TRBV6-1 to TRBJ1-2; 9 bases agree with TRBD1. J was trimmed by 9 bases and V by 6 bases; bases with no gene match: 5. The length of the CDR3 is 12 residues. Germline-derived CDR1 and CDR2 are MNHNS and SASEGT. CDR3 nucleotides: TGTGCCAGCAGCCCCGGACAGGGGCGCTACACCTTC. This encodes CASSPGQGRYTF.

The V gene is TRBV29-1, the J gene TRBJ1-1; 7 bases map to TRBD1. Germline CDR1 and CDR2: SQVTM and ANQGSEA. V dropped 7 bases and J dropped 1; count of bases not matched to a gene: 6. This CDR3 has 13 residues. This chain's CDR3 is CSGSRDRNTEAFF. CDR3 nucleotides: TGCAGCGGGTCCCGGGACAGGAACACTGAAGCTTTCTTT.